A selection of T cell receptor beta chains follows, all from one sample in a study of T cells in Graves' hyperthyroidism and ophthalmopathy. TCRdb itself ran the multiplex PCR reads through MiXCR, one entry per CDR3 protein. The sample holds some 250,000 distinct CDR3 sequences, roughly 14% seen once. The specimen sequenced was blood. Receptors originate from a woman between 40 and 50 years old with Graves' hyperthyroidism that later progressed to Graves' ophthalmopathy. CDR3s include the opening cysteine and the closing phenylalanine or tryptophan. D genes are given only for firm matches. Clone size is shown for a subset of rows, as once, few, many or a class of expanded clone.

j_call clone_size v_call d_call cdr3_nt cdr3_aa
TRBJ2-1 few TRBV9 TRBD1 TGTGCCAGCAGCGATGGAAACGGGACAGGGGGGGTCAATGAGCAGTTCTTC CASSDGNGTGGVNEQFF
TRBJ2-7 NA TRBV7-9 NA TGTGCCAGCAGCCCCCTGGACGGAAGCGCTTCCTACGAGCAGTACTTC CASSPLDGSASYEQYF
TRBJ2-5 many TRBV7-2 TRBD2 TGTGCCAGCAGCTTAGTCCGGGAGGGAAAAGAGACCCAGTACTTC CASSLVREGKETQYF
TRBJ2-5 many TRBV7-3 TRBD2 TGTGCCAGCAGGTCCGGCGGGAGCTCGTGGGAGACCCAGTACTTC CASRSGGSSWETQYF
TRBJ2-7 many TRBV29-1 NA TGCAGCGTGGCGACAACCTACGAGCAGTACTTC CSVATTYEQYF
TRBJ1-5 many TRBV6-5 NA TGTGCCAGCAGTTACGGATGGGGAAATCAGCCCCAGCATTTT CASSYGWGNQPQHF
TRBJ2-7 few TRBV5-1 NA TGCGCCAGCAGCTTGGCCGGGGGCGGGAAGACATCCTACGAGCAGTACTTC CASSLAGGGKTSYEQYF
TRBJ2-7 many TRBV5-1 TRBD2 TGCGCCAGCAGCCAAAACGCGGTAGCGGGAGTAGTCTACGAGCAGTACTTC CASSQNAVAGVVYEQYF
TRBJ1-3 many TRBV5-5 NA TGTGCCAGCAGCTTGGCCCACAGGGCTGGAAACACCATATATTTT CASSLAHRAGNTIYF
TRBJ1-2 many TRBV2 NA TGTGCCAGCAGTGAATGGGGAAATGGCTACACCTTC CASSEWGNGYTF
TRBJ2-5 medium-sized TRBV7-7 NA TGTGCTAGCAGCTCCTCCTGGGCTGCGGAGACCCAGTACTTC CASSSSWAAETQYF
TRBJ1-6 many TRBV6-1 TRBD1 TGTGCCAGCAGTGACCCGGGACAGGGTGGTAATTCACCCCTCCACTTT CASSDPGQGGNSPLHF
TRBJ2-1 many TRBV6-5 NA TGTGCCAGCAGTTACTCGAGGGACCACTACAATGAGCAGTTCTTC CASSYSRDHYNEQFF
TRBJ1-5 many TRBV9 NA TGTGCCAGCAGCGTAGCTTCCAATCAGCCCCAGCATTTT CASSVASNQPQHF
TRBJ2-5 many TRBV11-2 NA TGTGCCAGCAGCTTTATCACCCTACAAGAGACCCAGTACTTC CASSFITLQETQYF
TRBJ2-3 many TRBV3-1 TRBD2 TGTGCCAGCAGCCAAGCTTCTAGCGGTGACACAGATACGCAGTATTTT CASSQASSGDTDTQYF
TRBJ1-6 many TRBV28 TRBD1 TGTGCCAGCAGTTTTATTCTCTGGGACAGATATAATTCACCCCTCCACTTT CASSFILWDRYNSPLHF
TRBJ2-1 many TRBV20-1 NA TGCAGTGCTAGGGAGGGAGCCTACAATGAGCAGTTCTTC CSAREGAYNEQFF
TRBJ1-2 many TRBV24-1 TRBD1 TGTGCCACCAGTGACGCGACAGGGGACTATGGCTACACCTTC CATSDATGDYGYTF
TRBJ1-5 NA TRBV19 NA TGTGCCAGTAACTCCATCGGTCAGCCCCAGCATTTT CASNSIGQPQHF
TRBJ2-7 many TRBV2 NA TGTGCCAGCAGTGTGGCGGAGACACCCTACGAGCAGTACTTC CASSVAETPYEQYF
TRBJ2-1 few TRBV5-8 NA TGTGCCAGCAGCTTGGTGAGGGGCTATGAGCAGTTCTTC CASSLVRGYEQFF
TRBJ1-4 NA TRBV12-3/TRBV12-4 NA TGTGCCAACAGTTTTGGGGGGTCCCCTAGGGAAAAACTGTTTTTT CANSFGGSPREKLFF
TRBJ2-7 many TRBV15 NA TGTGCCACCAGCAGAGGCCATTTGGAGCAGTACTTC CATSRGHLEQYF
TRBJ1-2 many TRBV27 NA TGTGCCAGCAGTCTAGGGGTTTCCAACTATGGCTACACCTTC CASSLGVSNYGYTF
TRBJ2-7 many TRBV20-1 NA TGCAGTGCTAGTAAAAGGGGCTCCTACGAGCAGTACTTC CSASKRGSYEQYF
TRBJ2-3 few TRBV2 TRBD2 TGTGCCAGCAGTTTGGGGACTAGCGGTGTCGATACGCAGTATTTT CASSLGTSGVDTQYF
TRBJ2-2 few TRBV6-5 NA TGTGCCAGCAGTTATGTTGCCGGGGAGCTGTTTTTT CASSYVAGELFF
TRBJ2-4 NA TRBV28 TRBD2 TGTGCCAGCAGAACTAGCGGGAGTCCGCTAGCCAAAAACATTCAGTACTTC CASRTSGSPLAKNIQYF
TRBJ2-1 many TRBV28 NA TGTGCCAGCAGCAGTCTTAGGGGTCGCAATGAGCAGTTCTTC CASSSLRGRNEQFF
TRBJ2-1 many TRBV2 NA TGTGCCAGCAGCAAGGAGGCCAGCTCCTACAATGAGCAGTTCTTC CASSKEASSYNEQFF
TRBJ2-1 NA TRBV6-1 NA TGTGCCAGCAGTGAAGAGGCGGGGACCTACAATGAGCAGTTCTTC CASSEEAGTYNEQFF
TRBJ2-2 many TRBV24-1 NA TGTGCCACCAGTACTTACCAGGGGACAAACACCGGGGAGCTGTTTTTT CATSTYQGTNTGELFF
TRBJ2-5 many TRBV19 NA TGTGCCAGTAGTATAGCCCACCAAGAGACCCAGTACTTC CASSIAHQETQYF
TRBJ1-3 many TRBV7-3 NA TGTGCCAGCAGCCTACACGGCGGGGGTTACTCTGGAAACACCATATATTTT CASSLHGGGYSGNTIYF
TRBJ2-7 many TRBV20-1 NA TGCAGTGCTAGCCTCGGGGGACCCTACGAGCAGTACTTC CSASLGGPYEQYF
TRBJ1-6 many TRBV20-1 NA TGCAGTGCTCTACTCCTCTCAGGGCATTCACCCCTCCACTTT CSALLLSGHSPLHF
TRBJ2-7 many TRBV27 TRBD2 TGTGCCAGCAGTTCTAGCGGAGATTACTACGAGCAGTACTTC CASSSSGDYYEQYF
TRBJ2-5 medium-sized TRBV2 TRBD2 TGTGCCAGCAGTGAAATTGGCGGGAGGCAGTGGGAGACCCAGTACTTC CASSEIGGRQWETQYF
TRBJ2-2 many TRBV11-2 NA TGTGCCAGCAGCTTTGAGGACCAGAACACCGGGGAGCTGTTTTTT CASSFEDQNTGELFF
TRBJ2-1 few TRBV6-1 NA TGTGCCAGCAGTGAAGTTATCAGTGAGCAGTTCTTC CASSEVISEQFF
TRBJ2-5 many TRBV9 NA TGTGCCAGCAGCGGGGGTCGGGAAGAGACCCAGTACTTC CASSGGREETQYF
TRBJ1-1 many TRBV3-1 NA TGTGCCAGCAGCCAAGCGACCATAAAAAACACTGAAGCTTTCTTT CASSQATIKNTEAFF